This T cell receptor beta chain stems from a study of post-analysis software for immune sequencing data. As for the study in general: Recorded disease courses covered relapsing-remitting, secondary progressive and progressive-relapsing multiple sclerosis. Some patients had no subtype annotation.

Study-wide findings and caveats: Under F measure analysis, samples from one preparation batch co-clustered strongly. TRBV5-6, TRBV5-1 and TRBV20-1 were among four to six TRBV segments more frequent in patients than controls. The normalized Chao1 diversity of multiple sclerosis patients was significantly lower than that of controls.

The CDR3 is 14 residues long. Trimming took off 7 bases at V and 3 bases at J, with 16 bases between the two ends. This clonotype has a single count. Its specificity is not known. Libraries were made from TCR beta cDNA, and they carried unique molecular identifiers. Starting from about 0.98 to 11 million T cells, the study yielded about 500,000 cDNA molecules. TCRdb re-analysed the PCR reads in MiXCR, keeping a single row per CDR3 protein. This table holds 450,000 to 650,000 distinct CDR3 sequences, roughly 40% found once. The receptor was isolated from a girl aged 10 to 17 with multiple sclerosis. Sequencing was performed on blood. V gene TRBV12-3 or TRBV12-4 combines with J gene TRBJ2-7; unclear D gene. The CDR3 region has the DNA TGTGCCAGCACCCACGAGGACCTTAGCTACGAGCAGTACTTC. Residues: CASTHEDLSYEQYF.